The sequence of this T cell receptor beta chain was determined in a study of T cell changes during pregnancy in multiple sclerosis. This CDR3 contains 15 residues. Germline V CDR1 and CDR2: MGHRA, YSYEKL. V lost 1 base, J lost 9 bases, and 8 bases stayed unmatched. Only in-frame clones appear in the TCRdb table, and some are missing; sequencing was by immunoSEQ multiplex PCR. Altogether some 30,000 clones are present, about nine tenths being singletons, with the ten largest covering under 8.5%. The clonotype was recovered from a female donor with multiple sclerosis, enrolled in a pregnancy study. This specimen consisted of CD8+ T cells from peripheral blood mononuclear cells, obtained in the second trimester of pregnancy. The chain uses TRBV4-1 and TRBJ2-1, with 8 bases matching TRBD1. The CDR3: CASSQGRTGPPEQFF. The CDR3 DNA reads TGCGCCAGCAGCCAAGGGAGGACAGGGCCCCCTGAGCAGTTCTTC.